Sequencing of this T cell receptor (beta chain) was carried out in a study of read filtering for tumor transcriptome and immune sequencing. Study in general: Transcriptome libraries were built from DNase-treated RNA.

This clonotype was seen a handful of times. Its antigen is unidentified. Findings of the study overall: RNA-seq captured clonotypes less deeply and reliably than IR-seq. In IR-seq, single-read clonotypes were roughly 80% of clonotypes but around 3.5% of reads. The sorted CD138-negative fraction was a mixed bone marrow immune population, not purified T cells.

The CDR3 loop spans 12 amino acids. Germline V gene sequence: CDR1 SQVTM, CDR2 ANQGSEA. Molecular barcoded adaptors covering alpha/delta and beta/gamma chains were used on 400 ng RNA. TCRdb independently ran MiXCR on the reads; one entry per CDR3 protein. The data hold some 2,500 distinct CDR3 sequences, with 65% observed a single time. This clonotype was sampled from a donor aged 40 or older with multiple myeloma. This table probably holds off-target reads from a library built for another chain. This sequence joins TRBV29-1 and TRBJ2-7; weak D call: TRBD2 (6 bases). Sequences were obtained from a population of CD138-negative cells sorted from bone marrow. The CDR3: CSRPSESYEQYF. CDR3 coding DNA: TGCTCGCGACCTAGCGAATCCTACGAGCAGTACTTC.